The 18 T cell receptor beta chains in this list originate from one sample, sequenced in a study of T cells after yellow fever vaccination. TCRdb itself ran the 5' RACE reads through MiXCR, one entry per CDR3 protein. The table includes under 700,000 distinct CDR3 sequences, approximately 16% detected once. The specimen comprised PBMCs, sampled around 5 days after the first yellow fever vaccination. The origin of the receptors is a man between 18 and 35 years old who received the YFV17D yellow fever vaccine.

This clonotype appeared a few times. The J gene is TRBJ1-2, the V gene TRBV6-2 or TRBV6-3; D call uncertain. Trimming took 2 bases from V and 6 from J, leaving 10 bases between them. The CDR3 covers 13 residues. The germline CDR1 and CDR2 sequences are MNHEY and SVGEGT. In DNA form, the CDR3 reads TGTGCCAGCAGTTACAGGGTTTATGATGGCTACACCTTC. Its translation is CASSYRVYDGYTF.

The chain is built from TRBV20-1 and TRBJ1-6; tentatively, D is TRBD1 (6 bases). The germline V gene encodes CDR1 DFQATT and CDR2 SNEGSKA (reference sequence). The CDR3 runs 16 residues. V was pared by 5 bases and J by 1 base, with 15 bases between. The DNA for the CDR3 is TGCAGTGCTCCCCTATCTGACAGGTCCTATAATTCACCCCTCCACTTT. It encodes CSAPLSDRSYNSPLHF.

The V and J genes are TRBV30 and TRBJ2-2, with D perhaps being TRBD1 or TRBD2 (5 bases each). The CDR3 length is 11 residues. V lost 1 base and J 9 bases, leaving 6 bases between the germline ends. Germline V gives CDR1 GTSNPN, CDR2 SVGIG (reference sequence). The CDR3 loop reads CAWSGGRELFF. The CDR3 coding sequence is TGTGCCTGGAGTGGGGGGAGGGAGCTGTTTTTT.

In its sample, this clonotype was seen a few times. The chain couples TRBV29-1 to TRBJ2-7; D might be TRBD1 (6 bases). Germline lookup yields CDR1 SQVTM and CDR2 ANQGSEA. Trimming left V 6 bases short and J 7 bases short, with 16 bases between. The CDR3 has 12 residues. Here the CDR3 reads CSVWQGPLEQYF. CDR3 DNA: TGCAGCGTCTGGCAGGGGCCGTTGGAGCAGTACTTC.

This clonotype was observed a few times. V usage is TRBV4-1 and J usage is TRBJ1-1; D unresolved. V dropped 0 bases and J dropped 5 bases, with 10 bases sitting between them. The CDR3 is 14 residues long. Germline V gene sequence: CDR1 MGHRA, CDR2 YSYEKL. The DNA for the CDR3 is TGCGCCAGCAGCCAAGATAGGCGGCATACTGAAGCTTTCTTT. It translates to CASSQDRRHTEAFF.

The rearrangement links TRBV11-1 to TRBJ2-3; 10 bases map to TRBD1. The length of the CDR3 is 18 residues. The germline V gene encodes CDR1 SGHAT and CDR2 FQDESV (reference sequence). V dropped 5 bases and J dropped 1; count of bases not matched to a gene: 12. Written as DNA, the CDR3 is TGTGCCAGCAGCCCACTTCCCGGGACAGGGGACGGCACAGATACGCAGTATTTT. This encodes CASSPLPGTGDGTDTQYF.

The chain is built from TRBV4-1 and TRBJ2-7, with 7 nucleotides matching TRBD2. The CDR3 is made up of 20 amino acids. V shed 4 bases, J shed 4 bases, and the junction held 25 bases outside the gene matches. Germline CDR1 and CDR2: MGHRA and YSYEKL. CDR3 sequence (DNA): TGCGCCAGCAGCCTAAGGGATTCTGCCGTCCATGCGGGGGAAGCTTACGAGCAGTACTTC. This sequence encodes CASSLRDSAVHAGEAYEQYF.

V is TRBV9 and J is TRBJ2-1; 10 bases are shared with TRBD2. Germline V gives CDR1 SGDLS, CDR2 YYNGEE. Losses at the gene ends were 0 bases for V and 8 bases for J; bases not matched to a gene: 11. The CDR3 sequence is 17 residues long. The DNA of the CDR3 is TGTGCCAGCAGCGTAGAGGAGCGGGGGGGCTTTTTGGATGAGCAGTTCTTC. Its protein product is CASSVEERGGFLDEQFF.

This clonotype has just a few counts. This rearrangement joins TRBV27 to TRBJ1-4; D is ambiguous. Deletions cut 1 base from V and 8 bases from J, with 8 bases between. The CDR3 sequence is 13 residues long. Germline V gene data show CDR1 as MNHEY and CDR2 as SMNVEV (reference sequence). The CDR3 spells CASSLFSNEKLFF. In nucleotides, the CDR3 is TGTGCCAGCAGTTTATTCTCAAACGAAAAACTGTTTTTT.

This clonotype was detected a few times. The chain has TRBV7-9 and TRBJ2-3; the match to TRBD2 covers 11 bases. The CDR3 covers 15 residues. The J segment lost 5 bases and the V segment lost 4 bases, leaving 5 bases of the junction unmatched. Looked up from germline, CDR1 is SEHNR and CDR2 is FQNEAQ (reference sequence). Written as DNA, the CDR3 is TGTGCCAGCAGCTCGGGTAGCGGGGGGGGAGATACGCAGTATTTT. Translation gives CASSSGSGGGDTQYF.

The rearrangement uses TRBV5-1 and TRBJ1-2; 7 nucleotides match TRBD1. V trimming: 3 bases; J trimming: 4 bases; junction bases outside the gene matches: 9. The CDR3 spans 15 residues. CDR1 and CDR2 (germline): SGHRS, YFSETQ. The CDR3 sequence: CASSSGTAKFYGYTF. The CDR3 DNA sequence: TGCGCCAGCAGCTCCGGGACAGCCAAGTTCTATGGCTACACCTTC. Based on the CDR3 plus reference TRBV5-1 and TRBJ1-2, the full variable domain is KAGVTQTPRYLIKTRGQQVTLSCSPISGHRSVSWYQQTPGQGLQFLFEYFSETQRNKGNFPGRFSGRQFSNSRSEMNVSTLELGDSALYLCASSSGTAKFYGYTFGSGTRLTVV.

The chain recombines TRBV7-2 with TRBJ2-2; tentatively, D is TRBD1 or TRBD2 (5 bases each). Germline lookup yields CDR1 SGHTA and CDR2 FQGNSA. The CDR3 spans 16 residues. Trimming cost V 1 base and J 1 base, with 10 bases left between them. DNA of the CDR3: TGTGCCAGCAGCTTAGGAGGGGCCCTGAACACCGGGGAGCTGTTTTTT. Amino acid sequence: CASSLGGALNTGELFF.

The chain uses TRBV12-3 or TRBV12-4 and TRBJ1-1; D not resolved. The germline V and J ends were trimmed by 3 bases and 1 base, with 9 bases remaining between them. This CDR3 region has 14 residues. CDR3 sequence reads: CASSFWAENTEAFF. Here the CDR3 DNA reads TGTGCCAGCAGTTTCTGGGCGGAGAACACTGAAGCTTTCTTT.

This clonotype was seen only a few times. The chain employs TRBV6-1 and TRBJ1-2; no definite D call. The CDR3 has 12 amino acids. Germline loops: CDR1 MNHNS, CDR2 SASEGT. The V and J ends lost 2 bases and 3 bases respectively, with 4 bases between them. CDR3 DNA: TGTGCCAGCAGTGAATCTGACTATGGCTACACCTTC. Amino acids: CASSESDYGYTF.

The V call is TRBV7-6, the J call TRBJ2-2; the match to TRBD1 covers 7 bases. Unmatched junction bases numbered 7, after V lost 5 bases and J lost 4 bases. CDR1 is SGHVS, CDR2 FNYEAQ, per germline. The CDR3 sequence is 15 residues long. The CDR3, as DNA: TGTGCCAGCAGCCCTGGGACAGCAGGCACCGGGGAGCTGTTTTTT. It specifies CASSPGTAGTGELFF.

This clonotype was counted at least ten times. This chain connects TRBV12-3 or TRBV12-4 to TRBJ2-1; the D gene is possibly TRBD2 (6 bases). V was pared by 7 bases and J by 9 bases, with 10 bases between. This CDR3 spans 11 amino acids. In DNA form, the CDR3 reads TGTGCCAGCACCCTCGGGAGTGAGCAGTTCTTC. This encodes CASTLGSEQFF.

The sample holds a few counts of this clonotype. The V and J genes are TRBV4-3 and TRBJ2-7; D is undetermined. V was clipped by 0 bases and J by 3 bases, with 12 bases between them. Germline values: CDR1 LGHNA, CDR2 YSLEER. This CDR3 region has 15 residues. The CDR3 coding sequence is TGCGCCAGCAGCCAAGAGTTTTACGGAAACTACGAGCAGTACTTC. It codes for CASSQEFYGNYEQYF.

This chain links TRBV5-1 with TRBJ1-2, with D tentatively TRBD1 (5 bases). V gave up 1 base and J gave up 4 bases, with 11 bases separating them. The CDR3 totals 14 residues. Germline V gives CDR1 SGHRS, CDR2 YFSETQ. The CDR3 reads CASSLQGDVYGYTF. CDR3 DNA: TGCGCCAGCAGCTTGCAGGGCGATGTCTATGGCTACACCTTC. Full variable domain (remainder filled in from reference TRBV5-1 and TRBJ1-2): KAGVTQTPRYLIKTRGQQVTLSCSPISGHRSVSWYQQTPGQGLQFLFEYFSETQRNKGNFPGRFSGRQFSNSRSEMNVSTLELGDSALYLCASSLQGDVYGYTFGSGTRLTVV.